The rows below give T cell receptor beta chains drawn from one sample of a study of naive and memory T cell subsets. MiXCR was run by TCRdb on the UMI-ligation and nested PCR reads, yielding one entry per CDR3 protein. The profile shows roughly 80,000 distinct CDR3 sequences, about 9.9% of them singletons. The sequenced sample consisted of naive CD8+ T cells from blood. Every receptor here comes from a human donor in good health. The CDR3 runs from the conserved cysteine through the conserved F or W. The D gene is left open where the match is weak. Some rows mark clone size as missing; the rest say once, few, many or name a class of expanded clone.

clone size	V gene	J gene	D gene	CDR3 DNA	CDR3 protein
few	TRBV4-1	TRBJ1-2	-	TGCGCCAGCAGCCAAAACCTTAACTATGGCTACACCTTC	CASSQNLNYGYTF
many	TRBV6-6	TRBJ2-1	-	TGTGCCAGCAGTTACGGGTTGAACAATGAGCAGTTCTTC	CASSYGLNNEQFF
many	TRBV12-3/TRBV12-4	TRBJ2-2	-	TGTGCCAGCAGTTTAGGACTGAACACCGGGGAGCTGTTTTTT	CASSLGLNTGELFF
many	TRBV5-1	TRBJ2-7	-	TGCGCCAGCAGCTTGCGGGACTCCGGGGACGAGCAGTACTTC	CASSLRDSGDEQYF
-	TRBV4-1	TRBJ1-1	-	TGCGCCAGCAGCCAAGATGCGTCGAACACTGAAGCTTTCTTT	CASSQDASNTEAFF
many	TRBV20-1	TRBJ2-2	TRBD1	TGCAGTGCTGAGTGGCAGGGGGTATACACCGGGGAGCTGTTTTTT	CSAEWQGVYTGELFF
many	TRBV7-6	TRBJ2-2	-	TGTGCCAGCAGCTTAGGATACACCGGGGAGCTGTTTTTT	CASSLGYTGELFF
-	TRBV2	TRBJ1-5	-	TGTGCCAGCCGGCAGGGGTATAGCAATCAGCCCCAGCATTTT	CASRQGYSNQPQHF
many	TRBV28	TRBJ2-7	TRBD2	TGTGCCAGCAGTTGGGGGGGCGAGCAGTACTTC	CASSWGGEQYF
many	TRBV9	TRBJ2-7	-	TGTGCCAGCAGCGTAGGCGGGCCCGCCTACGAGCAGTACTTC	CASSVGGPAYEQYF
-	TRBV4-1	TRBJ2-5	TRBD2	TGCGCCAGCAGCCAAGGAAACGGGAGGGGAGAGACCCAGTACTTC	CASSQGNGRGETQYF
few	TRBV19	TRBJ1-1	-	TGTGCCAGTAGTATAGGTGGGGCGGGCACTGAAGCTTTCTTT	CASSIGGAGTEAFF
many	TRBV29-1	TRBJ2-1	TRBD2	TGCAGCGTTGAAGATCAGCCTAGCGGGCCGTCGAAGTACAATGAGCAGTTCTTC	CSVEDQPSGPSKYNEQFF
few	TRBV19	TRBJ2-1	-	TGTGCCAGTAGTATTTCCTCTTTTAGCTACAATGAGCAGTTCTTC	CASSISSFSYNEQFF
many	TRBV25-1	TRBJ2-1	-	TGTGCCAGCAGAAATGATGGCAATGAGCAGTTCTTC	CASRNDGNEQFF
few	TRBV29-1	TRBJ1-2	-	TGCAGCGTTGACGACGGATATAACTATGGCTACACCTTC	CSVDDGYNYGYTF